This T cell receptor (beta chain) was documented in a study of cytomegalovirus exposure and HLA in healthy donors (dated 2017 in TCRdb). About the full investigation: According to a later analysis, one platform produced both the roughly 130 validation repertoires and the 550 to 800 repertoires of the first cohort. The study aimed to test whether signatures of past pathogen exposure could be identified by cataloging public T cell receptors. In addition to the first cohort of approximately 670 subjects, a separate validation cohort of under 150 different subjects was used. High-throughput TCR immunosequencing, statistical association of individual TCRs with disease status, and machine learning were combined to predict cytomegalovirus infection status.

With respect to this clone: Its specific antigen is unknown. Base qualities are not recorded, but no much larger clone differs from it by a single base.

General study outcomes and caveats: The validation cohort had no HLA typing available for a later analysis, so co-occurrence within that cohort was assessed over all 120 or so repertoires. A total of fewer than 200 TCR beta chains were listed by the study as associated with cytomegalovirus. According to the authors, the approach could potentially be generalized to other disease states and immunological phenotypes. In both the original and validation cohorts, the classifier was reported to diagnose cytomegalovirus status with high specificity and sensitivity. In a later analysis, TCRs clustered in the first cohort were found to also tend to co-occur in the roughly 120 validation repertoires, with around 94% of cluster scores above 0. Across donors, most TCR sequences were observed very rarely, whereas some public TCRs were present in many individuals. A few of the identified cytomegalovirus-associated TCR beta chains were confirmed in vitro to be specific for cytomegalovirus antigens.

The donors were included in the validation cohort of 130 or so subjects, a group kept apart from the approximately 690-subject first cohort. The germline V gene (reference sequence) provides CDR1 SEHNR and CDR2 FQNEAQ. The CDR3, cysteine through phenylalanine, is 15 amino acids long. The entry retains the CDR3 DNA only, 45 bases that are in frame from base 1. V sheds 1 base and J sheds 1 base, leaving 11 bases between their ends. Libraries were built with the immunoSEQ multiplex PCR assay. Per the authors' processing: A statistical classification framework was developed to diagnose cytomegalovirus status using the catalog of TCR beta chain sequences. TCRdb re-hosts the immuneACCESS table, in-frame sequences only. Its copies lack some clones; in the studies checked, an unresolved V gene accounts for under half of them, and the cause for the rest is not known. The DNA gave D and trimming, while V, J and clone size come from that table. The sample table lists about 170,000 clones, around 92% of them with a count of one. Clones ranked in the top ten supply 4% to 4.5% of the sample.

The TCR originated in a man aged 18 to 29 in good health and CMV-seropositive. Sequencing was carried out using PBMCs. The chain joins TRBV7-9 to TRBJ2-7; a weak D assignment points to TRBD2 (5 bases agree). The nucleotide sequence reads as follows: TGTGCCAGCAGCTTAGGGGGAGCACAGTCCTACGAGCAGTACTTC. Translated, this gives CASSLGGAQSYEQYF.